This entry lists 5 T cell receptor beta chains sequenced from one sample in a study of cytomegalovirus exposure and HLA in healthy donors. PCR used 60 Vbeta primers and 13 Jbeta primers. The repertoire was sequenced with immunoSEQ multiplex PCR; TCRdb's copy has only in-frame clones and lacks some. The data show under 95,000 clones, about 85% seen once. Material: PBMCs. These receptors all stem from a woman aged 40 to 55 in good health and CMV-seropositive.

The DNA of the CDR3 is TGTGCCAGCAGCCAAGAGGTCGGGTCGTTCGGTGAAAAACTGTTTTTT. This translates into CASSQEVGSFGEKLFF. The genes are TRBV4-2 and TRBJ1-4; D gene unclear. Trimming took 0 bases from V and 7 from J, leaving 15 bases between them. Germline CDR1 LGHNA, CDR2 YNFKEQ. The CDR3 totals 16 residues.

The chain links TRBV6-1 to TRBJ1-5, with D unclear. Germline values: CDR1 MNHNS, CDR2 SASEGT. The CDR3 has 15 amino acids. V was trimmed by 9 bases and J by 0 bases, leaving 15 bases between them. CDR3 sequence (DNA): TGTGCCAGTGCCCCAGGCGGGTATAGCAATCAGCCCCAGCATTTT. Its protein is CASAPGGYSNQPQHF.

This sequence joins TRBV2 and TRBJ2-5; 8 bases agree with TRBD1. The CDR3 is 17 amino acids. The J segment lost 5 bases and the V segment lost 2 bases, leaving 13 bases of the junction unmatched. Per the germline V gene, CDR1 is SNHLY and CDR2 is FYNNEI. The CDR3 reads CASSEIPGGLGGETQYF. The CDR3 DNA is TGTGCCAGCAGTGAAATACCAGGGGGCCTAGGCGGGGAGACCCAGTACTTC. Looking up the rest from reference TRBV2 and TRBJ2-5 gives the full variable domain: EPEVTQTPSHQVTQMGQEVILRCVPISNHLYFYWYRQILGQKVEFLVSFYNNEISEKSEIFDDQFSVERPDGSNFTLKIRSTKLEDSAMYFCASSEIPGGLGGETQYFGPGTRLLVL.

The J gene is TRBJ1-5, the V gene TRBV27; 8 positions agree with TRBD1. The CDR3 spans 14 residues. Germline values: CDR1 MNHEY, CDR2 SMNVEV (reference sequence). The trim removed 5 bases at V and 2 bases at J, leaving 2 bases unmatched. The CDR3 spells CASSPGQGNQPQHF. CDR3 in DNA: TGTGCCAGCAGTCCGGGACAGGGCAATCAGCCCCAGCATTTT.

The CDR3 DNA is TGCACCAGCAGCCAAGGGGTAGCGGGGGGGCCAGATACGCAGTATTTT. This codes for CTSSQGVAGGPDTQYF. The V gene is TRBV1, the J gene TRBJ2-3; the D segment call TRBD2 is taken from the table without a DNA check. TRBV1 is described as a pseudogene. The CDR3 spans 16 residues.